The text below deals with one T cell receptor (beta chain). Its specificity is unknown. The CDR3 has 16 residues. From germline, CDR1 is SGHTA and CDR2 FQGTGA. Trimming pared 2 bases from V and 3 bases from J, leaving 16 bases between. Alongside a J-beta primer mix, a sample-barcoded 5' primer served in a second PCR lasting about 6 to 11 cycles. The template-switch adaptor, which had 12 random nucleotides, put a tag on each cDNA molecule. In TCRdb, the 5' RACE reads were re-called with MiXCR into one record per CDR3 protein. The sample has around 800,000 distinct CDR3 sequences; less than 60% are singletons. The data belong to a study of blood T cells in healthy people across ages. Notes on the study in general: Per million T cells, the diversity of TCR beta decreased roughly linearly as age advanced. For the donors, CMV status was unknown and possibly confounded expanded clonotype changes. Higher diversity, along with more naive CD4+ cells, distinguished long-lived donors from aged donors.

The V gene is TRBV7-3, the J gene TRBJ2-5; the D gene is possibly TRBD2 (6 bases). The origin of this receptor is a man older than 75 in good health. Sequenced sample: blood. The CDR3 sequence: CASSLHGGSGEETQYF. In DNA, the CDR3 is TGTGCCAGCAGCTTACATGGGGGTAGCGGTGAAGAGACCCAGTACTTC.